Sequencing of this TCR beta chain was carried out in a study of cytomegalovirus exposure and HLA in healthy donors. Primers: 60 Vbeta forward and 13 Jbeta reverse. Produced via immunoSEQ multiplex PCR; TCRdb's table is partial and in-frame only. The data show 110,000 to 150,000 clones, approximately 80% seen once. In germline, CDR1 is LGHNA, CDR2 YSLEER. V trimming: 0 bases; J trimming: 0 bases; junction bases outside the gene matches: 4. There are 17 residues in the CDR3. This chain links TRBV4-3 with TRBJ2-4, with 8 bases fitting TRBD2. This TCR was recovered from a man aged 40-49 years in good health and CMV-seronegative. Sequencing input: PBMCs. In DNA, the CDR3 is TGCGCCAGCAGCCAAGATCGGGGGGGCCTAGCCAAAAACATTCAGTACTTC. Protein: CASSQDRGGLAKNIQYF.